This T cell receptor (beta chain) is from a study of T cell responses to AZD1222 COVID-19 vaccine. CDR1 and CDR2 from the germline V gene are SNHLY and FYNNEI. CDR3 length: 14 amino acids. With V trimmed by 6 bases and J by 3 bases, 6 bases remained unmatched. The data were produced by immunoSEQ multiplex PCR, yet TCRdb's version contains in-frame clones alone and is incomplete. Of some 89,000 clones listed, more than 70% are singletons. This material consisted of peripheral blood, taken on day 0 of AZD1222 vaccination. The TCR originated in an adult in good health. The chain employs TRBV2 and TRBJ2-5; 8 bases align to TRBD2. The DNA for the CDR3 is TGTGCCAGCAGCCTGGGACTAGAAGAAGAGACCCAGTACTTC. As protein: CASSLGLEEETQYF.